The sequence of this T cell receptor (beta chain) was determined in a study of cytomegalovirus exposure and HLA in healthy donors. V lost 0 bases to trimming and J lost 8 bases, with 9 bases between them. This CDR3 region has 13 residues. Germline CDR1 reads SGHRS; CDR2 reads YFSETQ. Amplification used 60 Vbeta primers and 13 Jbeta primers. Assay used: immunoSEQ multiplex PCR; TCRdb lists only in-frame clones, some missing. The repertoire consists of around 50,000 clones, with around 80% occurring once and the leading ten covering approximately 7.7%. Findings and caveats of the study: According to the study, 160 or so TCR beta chains were cytomegalovirus-associated. Compared with the approximately 680-donor mean, an Asian-associated ancestry cluster reportedly had fewer N-insertions, according to a later analysis. Later analysis indicated greater clonal expansion among HLA-associated TCR beta chains than among equally common other chains. Follow-up analysis later connected one missense variant in DCLRE1C with trimming of TCR beta V- and J-genes.

About this clone: Its antigen is unidentified.

This chain joins TRBV5-1 and TRBJ2-4; D gene ambiguous. This clonotype originated in a man aged 25 to 45 in good health and CMV-seropositive. The source material was PBMCs. The CDR3 is CASSLGLLDIQYF. Written as DNA, the CDR3 is TGCGCCAGCAGCTTGGGCCTACTGGACATTCAGTACTTC.